The next 17 T cell receptor beta chains were all read from a single sample in a study of cytomegalovirus exposure and HLA in healthy donors. The PCR had 60 Vbeta and 13 Jbeta primers. Repertoires were generated with immunoSEQ multiplex PCR, while TCRdb's copy carries only in-frame clones and drops some. The sample includes around 190,000 clones, about 80% of them seen just once. Sequencing was done on a sample of PBMCs. These receptors all stem from a woman aged 25 to 45 in good health and CMV-seronegative.

The chain combines TRBV11-2 with TRBJ1-2, with D unresolved. Trimming removed 1 base at V and 4 bases at J, with 4 bases between. Per the germline V gene, CDR1 is SGHAT and CDR2 is FQNNGV. This CDR3 region has 12 residues. The CDR3 sequence: CASSLGSYGYTF. In DNA form, the CDR3 reads TGTGCCAGCAGCTTAGGCAGCTATGGCTACACCTTC. The whole variable domain, filled in from reference TRBV11-2 and TRBJ1-2, reads EAGVAQSPRYKIIEKRQSVAFWCNPISGHATLYWYQQILGQGPKLLIQFQNNGVVDDSQLPKDRFSAERLKGVDSTLKIQPAKLEDSAVYLCASSLGSYGYTFGSGTRLTVV.

The rearrangement joins TRBV7-6 to TRBJ2-7, with TRBD1 matching 7 bases. V lost 6 bases to trimming and J lost 0 bases; unmatched junction nucleotides: 8. The CDR3 is made up of 15 amino acids. Germline V gives CDR1 SGHVS, CDR2 FNYEAQ. CDR3 region: CASSYTRDSSYEQYF. The DNA for the CDR3 is TGTGCCAGCAGTTATACCCGGGACAGCTCCTACGAGCAGTACTTC.

This chain links TRBV9 with TRBJ1-2; 8 bases match TRBD1. V shed 3 bases and J 4 bases; nucleotides not matched to a gene: 11. The CDR3 contains 16 residues. CDR1 is SGDLS and CDR2 is YYNGEE in the germline V gene. The DNA of the CDR3 is TGTGCCAGCAGCGCACCGGTCAGGGGGCTTGGCTATGGCTACACCTTC. Amino acids: CASSAPVRGLGYGYTF. The full variable domain, with the rest looked up from reference TRBV9 and TRBJ1-2, is DSGVTQTPKHLITATGQRVTLRCSPRSGDLSVYWYQQSLDQGLQFLIQYYNGEERAKGNILERFSAQQFPDLHSELNLSSLELGDSALYFCASSAPVRGLGYGYTFGSGTRLTVV.

The gene calls are TRBV5-8 and TRBJ1-6; D unresolved. Germline V gene lookup returns CDR1 SGHTS and CDR2 YDEGEE. The V and J ends lost 2 bases and 6 bases respectively, with 3 bases between them. The CDR3 has 12 residues. The CDR3 coding sequence is TGTGCCAGCAGCTTCAGTAATTCACCCCTCCACTTT. It specifies CASSFSNSPLHF.

On this clone itself: At one of its ends the junction is not consistent with the germline gene, which may arise from a read error. The rearrangement uses TRBV6-5 and TRBJ2-7; TRBD1 is a possible D gene (5 bases). CDR3 length equals 16 residues. Germline V gives CDR1 MNHEY, CDR2 SVGAGI. For the CDR3, the DNA is TGTGCCAGCAGTAACTCAGGAAGGGGATGGGGATACGAGCAGTACTTC. Amino acids: CASSNSGRGWGYEQYF.

The chain uses TRBV5-6 and TRBJ1-1; D may be TRBD1 (5 bases). CDR1 is SGHDT, CDR2 YYEEEE, per germline. The CDR3 consists of 14 residues. Trimming stripped 6 bases from V and 0 bases from J, with 12 bases between. CDR3 loop: CASTPGNMNTEAFF. CDR3 nucleotides: TGTGCCAGCACCCCAGGGAACATGAACACTGAAGCTTTCTTT.

The chain links TRBV10-1 to TRBJ2-1; the match to TRBD2 covers 11 bases. The CDR3 consists of 17 residues. Germline trimming cut 1 base from V and 6 bases from J; bases unmatched to any gene: 8. Germline CDR1 is WNHNN and CDR2 is SYGVQD (reference sequence). CDR3 in DNA: TGCGCCAGCAGTGAGTTAAAAACTAGCGGGGGACTCAATGAGCAGTTCTTC. Protein sequence: CASSELKTSGGLNEQFF.

The chain has TRBV4-2 and TRBJ1-5; D is unclear. The length of the CDR3 is 13 residues. V lost 1 base and J lost 3, with 4 bases in between. The germline V gene has CDR1 LGHNA and CDR2 YNFKEQ. The CDR3 DNA follows: TGTGCCAGCAGCCAAGGTTACAATCAGCCCCAGCATTTT. Amino acids: CASSQGYNQPQHF.

This chain uses TRBV6-1 with TRBJ2-1; the match to TRBD2 covers 9 bases. The V segment lost 2 bases and the J segment 4 bases; nucleotides outside the gene matches: 6. This CDR3 spans 16 amino acids. Germline CDR1 is MNHNS and CDR2 is SASEGT. DNA for the CDR3: TGTGCCAGCAGTGAATCTCTAGCGGGGAGATACAATGAGCAGTTCTTC. Translating it yields CASSESLAGRYNEQFF.

The chain links TRBV27 to TRBJ2-7; a possible D gene is TRBD1 (6 bases). Germline V gene sequence: CDR1 MNHEY, CDR2 SMNVEV (reference sequence). CDR3 length: 14 amino acids. V dropped 2 bases and J dropped 2 bases, with 10 bases sitting between them. CDR3: CASSLGGSPYEQYF. The CDR3 region has the DNA TGTGCCAGCAGTTTAGGGGGCAGCCCCTACGAGCAGTACTTC.

The table lists this clone with a count of one. The J gene is TRBJ2-3, the V gene TRBV19; D is perhaps TRBD2 (5 bases). This CDR3 comprises 14 residues. The germline CDR1 and CDR2 sequences are LNHDA and SQIVND (reference sequence). Trimming shortened V by 3 bases and J by 0 bases, and 7 bases separated the two germline ends. The CDR3 DNA is TGTGCCAGTAGTATGAGGGCTAGCACAGATACGCAGTATTTT. This codes for CASSMRASTDTQYF.

J is TRBJ2-1 and V is TRBV5-4; D may be TRBD2 (6 bases). The CDR3 is 13 residues long. CDR1 and CDR2 from the germline V gene are SGHNT and YYREEE (reference sequence). Trimming pared 3 bases from V and 4 bases from J, leaving 8 bases between. The DNA for the CDR3 is TGTGCCAGCAGCTCGGAGGGATACAATGAGCAGTTCTTC. Its protein product is CASSSEGYNEQFF.

In its sample, this clone was seen a few times. The chain is built from TRBV13 and TRBJ2-1; TRBD2 matches at 10 bases. The CDR3 totals 14 residues. Trimming at V came to 6 bases and at J to 7 bases, leaving 6 bases not matched to a gene. Per the germline V gene, CDR1 is PRHDT and CDR2 is FYEKMQ (reference sequence). The CDR3 sequence is CASSGLAGANEQFF. The CDR3 DNA reads TGTGCCAGCAGTGGCCTAGCGGGAGCGAATGAGCAGTTCTTC. The full variable domain, completed using reference TRBV13 and TRBJ2-1, is AAGVIQSPRHLIKEKRETATLKCYPIPRHDTVYWYQQGPGQDPQFLISFYEKMQSDKGSIPDRFSAQQFSDYHSELNMSSLELGDSALYFCASSGLAGANEQFFGPGTRLTVL.

The genes are TRBV30 and TRBJ2-7; 11 nucleotides match TRBD2. The CDR3 sequence is 14 residues long. The V gene end was trimmed by 3 bases and the J gene end by 2 bases; junction bases not matched to a gene: 3. Germline assignment: CDR1 GTSNPN and CDR2 SVGIG (reference sequence). The CDR3 DNA reads as TGTGCCTGGAGGCTAGCGGGGGGAACCTACGAGCAGTACTTC. Translation gives CAWRLAGGTYEQYF.

This clone was seen only a few times. The chain carries TRBV4-1 and TRBJ2-1; 12 nucleotides match TRBD2. The J segment lost 0 bases and the V segment lost 0 bases, leaving 3 bases of the junction unmatched. The germline gives CDR1 MGHRA, CDR2 YSYEKL. CDR3 length: 18 amino acids. CDR3: CASSQELTSGSSYNEQFF. DNA of the CDR3: TGCGCCAGCAGCCAAGAGTTGACTAGCGGGAGCTCCTACAATGAGCAGTTCTTC.

The gene calls are TRBV5-1 and TRBJ2-5; D is perhaps TRBD1 (5 bases). The CDR3 sequence is 14 residues long. CDR1 SGHRS and CDR2 YFSETQ come from the germline V gene. Trimming left V 4 bases short and J 4 bases short, with 14 bases between. The CDR3 loop reads CASSRRQGGETQYF. CDR3 sequence (DNA): TGCGCCAGCAGCCGTAGGCAGGGTGGAGAGACCCAGTACTTC.

This clone appeared a few times. The genes are TRBV6-5 and TRBJ1-2; 11 nucleotides line up with TRBD1. J gave up 8 bases and V 2 bases, and 4 bases lay outside the gene matches. The germline gives CDR1 MNHEY, CDR2 SVGAGI. This CDR3 is built from 14 residues. This CDR3 reads CASSYGQGAQGYTF. The DNA of the CDR3 is TGTGCCAGCAGTTACGGACAGGGGGCCCAGGGCTACACCTTC.